This T cell receptor (beta chain) is from a study of identical twins. This clonotype was detected only a few times. MiXCR, applied by TCRdb to the 5' RACE reads, yields one record per CDR3 protein. Of 750,000 to 950,000 distinct CDR3 sequences detected, more than 9% appear once; the ten largest clones hold around 1.5%. Another study also made use of these data, one on yellow fever vaccine responses in identical twins.

The origin of this receptor is a woman younger than 30 in good health. The sequencing sample was made of PBMCs.

Written as DNA, the CDR3 is TGTGCCACCAGCAGAGGTCCTCCGGGCAACTATGGCTACACCTTC. It codes for CATSRGPPGNYGYTF. This chain joins TRBV15 and TRBJ1-2; D gene unclear. Germline values: CDR1 LNHNV, CDR2 YYDKDF (reference sequence). V was clipped by 1 base and J by 2 bases, with 11 bases between them. This CDR3 is built from 15 residues.